This TCR beta chain stems from a study of metastatic and nonmetastatic thyroid tumors. This CDR3 is built from 14 residues. Germline V lookup: CDR1 SNHLY, CDR2 FYNNEI. The V end lost 8 bases, the J end lost 0 bases, and 10 bases lay between the germline ends. This clone has a count of ten or more. TCRdb re-clonotyped the PCR reads through MiXCR. The repertoire has some 16,000 clones, 13% of them found once; the top ten carry under 30%. No patient had received any treatment before thyroid surgery. The clonotype originates from a female donor with papillary thyroid cancer or a benign thyroid nodule (not recorded which). Some clones in this sample may be carry-over from other donors' samples. Material for sequencing was blood. The chain uses TRBV2 and TRBJ1-4; no reliable D call. The CDR3 bases are TGTGCCAGCCAAAAAATGGCAACTAATGAAAAACTGTTTTTT. This gives the protein CASQKMATNEKLFF.